This T cell receptor (beta chain) was profiled in a study of cytomegalovirus exposure and HLA in healthy donors. Looking at the study overall: Assignment to the Caucasian-associated ancestry cluster applied to over 70% of the approximately 400 genotyped donors. Broader study findings: Analysis was carried out at a later point, and it linked a missense DCLRE1C variant to TCR beta V- and J-gene trimming. Using a false discovery rate of 0.05, a later analysis showed that 16,951 TCR beta sequences were associated with HLA alleles.

Amplification used 60 Vbeta primers and 13 Jbeta primers. Only in-frame clones appear in the TCRdb table, and some are missing; sequencing was by immunoSEQ multiplex PCR. Here the sample spans 100,000 to 150,000 clones, just under 80% being singletons. Of note for this clone: Its target is unknown.

Germline loops: CDR1 SNHLY, CDR2 FYNNEI. CDR3 size: 14 residues. With 6 bases clipped from V and 8 bases from J, the junction kept 10 bases outside the gene matches. The sequence was obtained from a man in his thirties or forties in good health and CMV-seronegative. The sequencing input was PBMCs. The chain links TRBV2 to TRBJ1-2; the match to TRBD1 covers 9 bases. The DNA for the CDR3 is TGTGCCAGCAGACCTACCGGGACAGGGCGAGGCTACACCTTC. It yields the protein CASRPTGTGRGYTF. The entire variable domain, with the rest obtained from reference TRBV2 and TRBJ1-2, is as follows: EPEVTQTPSHQVTQMGQEVILRCVPISNHLYFYWYRQILGQKVEFLVSFYNNEISEKSEIFDDQFSVERPDGSNFTLKIRSTKLEDSAMYFCASRPTGTGRGYTFGSGTRLTVV.